A single sample is the source of the 28 T cell receptor beta chains below, sequenced in a study of cytomegalovirus exposure and HLA in healthy donors. PCR involved 60 Vbeta and 13 Jbeta primers. Sequencing was performed with immunoSEQ multiplex PCR; in TCRdb, only in-frame clones are kept and a portion is missing. The top ten clones hold 5% to 6.5% of a sample with approximately 110,000 clones, more than 80% of them seen once. The sequencing sample was made of PBMCs. The receptors were gathered from a young man in good health and CMV-seronegative.

J is TRBJ1-2 and V is TRBV28, with no clear D. This CDR3 is 11 amino acids long. Germline loops: CDR1 MDHEN, CDR2 SYDVKM. The V and J ends lost 4 bases and 5 bases respectively, with 5 bases between them. The CDR3, as DNA: TGTGCCAGCAGTTGGGCTTATGGCTACACCTTC. It encodes CASSWAYGYTF.

This clone has only one observation. The gene calls are TRBV6-6 and TRBJ1-5, with a tentative D call TRBD1 (5 bases). This CDR3 is built from 15 residues. V shed 5 bases and J shed 4 bases, with 15 bases lying between them. Germline loops: CDR1 MNHNY, CDR2 SVGAGI (reference sequence). The CDR3 here is CASSRPTESNQPQHF. For the CDR3, the DNA is TGTGCCAGCAGTCGGCCGACAGAGAGTAATCAGCCCCAGCATTTT.

In its sample, this clone is medium-sized (0.01 to 0.1%). The chain carries TRBV6-1 and TRBJ1-1; D is unresolved. The V gene lost 4 bases and the J gene lost 1 base, with 10 bases spanning the gap. The germline V gene encodes CDR1 MNHNS and CDR2 SASEGT. CDR3 size: 14 residues. This CDR3 reads CASSASAENTEAFF. Here the CDR3 DNA reads TGTGCCAGCAGTGCCAGCGCAGAGAACACTGAAGCTTTCTTT.

J is TRBJ2-2 and V is TRBV5-1; TRBD2 agrees at 13 bases. Germline V CDR1 and CDR2: SGHRS, YFSETQ. V lost 6 bases to trimming and J lost 1 base; unmatched junction nucleotides: 3. The CDR3 runs to 16 residues. CDR3 in DNA: TGCGCCAGCAACAGACTAGCGGGAGGGAACACCGGGGAGCTGTTTTTT. Translated, it gives CASNRLAGGNTGELFF.

The chain combines TRBV4-1 with TRBJ1-3, with a weak D call TRBD1 (5 bases). V was trimmed by 1 base and J by 2 bases, leaving 12 bases between them. This CDR3 is built from 16 residues. Germline V gene lookup returns CDR1 MGHRA and CDR2 YSYEKL. CDR3 in amino acids: CASSQAEGATGNTIYF. CDR3 nucleotides: TGCGCCAGCAGCCAAGCAGAAGGGGCAACTGGAAACACCATATATTTT.

The chain recombines TRBV4-3 with TRBJ2-7; 7 bases are a match to TRBD1. V shed 0 bases, J shed 2 bases, and the junction held 4 bases outside the gene matches. This CDR3 is 15 amino acids long. Germline CDR1 reads LGHNA; CDR2 reads YSLEER. CDR3 sequence (DNA): TGCGCCAGCAGCCAAGAGGGACAGAGGACCTACGAGCAGTACTTC. It encodes CASSQEGQRTYEQYF.

The gene calls are TRBV10-3 and TRBJ2-5, with TRBD1 matching 8 bases. The CDR3 contains 17 residues. CDR1 and CDR2 (germline): ENHRY, SYGVKD. With V trimmed by 3 bases and J by 0 bases, 9 bases remained unmatched. The CDR3 nucleotides read TGTGCCATCAGTGACGCCTTCGACAGGGGTGACCAAGAGACCCAGTACTTC. Protein product: CAISDAFDRGDQETQYF.

There are a few counts of this clone. The chain uses TRBV6-6 and TRBJ2-7, with 8 nucleotides matching TRBD1. V lost 7 bases to trimming and J lost 3 bases; unmatched junction nucleotides: 5. The CDR3 contains 13 residues. Per germline, CDR1 MNHNY and CDR2 SVGAGI (reference sequence). The CDR3, as DNA: TGTGCCAGCACGACAGGGGAAAGCTACGAGCAGTACTTC. Protein sequence: CASTTGESYEQYF.

The V gene is TRBV11-2, the J gene TRBJ2-7; 7 bases line up with TRBD2. The length of the CDR3 is 17 residues. The V gene's germline CDR1 is SGHAT and CDR2 FQNNGV. V trimming: 5 bases; J trimming: 5 bases; junction bases outside the gene matches: 18. Here the CDR3 reads CASSAGVNSRRGHEQYF. The CDR3 region has the DNA TGTGCCAGCAGCGCGGGGGTGAATTCGAGAAGGGGCCACGAGCAGTACTTC.

A single count supports this clone. The CDR3 loop reads CSVAYRSSYEQYF. CDR3 DNA: TGCAGCGTTGCCTACAGGAGCTCCTACGAGCAGTACTTC. The chain combines TRBV29-1 with TRBJ2-7; a possible D gene is TRBD1 (5 bases). The CDR3 has 13 amino acids. Trimming took 4 bases from V and 0 from J, leaving 10 bases between them. Germline-derived CDR1 and CDR2 are SQVTM and ANQGSEA.

In this sample, this clone turned up a few times. The rearrangement uses TRBV6-5 and TRBJ1-4; 7 nucleotides line up with TRBD1. The V segment lost 0 bases and the J segment 3 bases; nucleotides outside the gene matches: 4. The CDR3 runs to 16 residues. Looked up from germline, CDR1 is MNHEY and CDR2 is SVGAGI. As DNA, the CDR3 is TGTGCCAGCAGTTACTCCAGGGGGGCGCCTAATGAAAAACTGTTTTTT. It encodes CASSYSRGAPNEKLFF.

V gene TRBV6-1 combines with J gene TRBJ1-5; TRBD1 aligns across 8 bases. The CDR3 length is 14 residues. Per the germline V gene, CDR1 is MNHNS and CDR2 is SASEGT. V gave up 10 bases and J gave up 4 bases; unmatched junction bases: 9. The CDR3 is CATNTDRVNQPQHF. Written as DNA, the CDR3 is TGTGCCACCAACACGGACAGGGTGAATCAGCCCCAGCATTTT.

This clone was found a few times. The V gene is TRBV6-5, the J gene TRBJ2-1; 7 bases align to TRBD2. The germline V gene encodes CDR1 MNHEY and CDR2 SVGAGI. V shed 0 bases, J shed 5 bases, and the junction held 7 bases outside the gene matches. The CDR3 runs 16 residues. As DNA, the CDR3 is TGTGCCAGCAGTTACTCGCCAGCGGGATGGGACAATGAGCAGTTCTTC. This encodes CASSYSPAGWDNEQFF.

CDR3 coding DNA: TGCGCCAGCAGCCCCAGACTAGCGGGAGGCTCCTACGAGCAGTACTTC. The encoded protein is CASSPRLAGGSYEQYF. The chain joins TRBV4-1 to TRBJ2-7; the match to TRBD2 covers 13 bases. This CDR3 is 16 amino acids long. Germline V CDR1 and CDR2: MGHRA, YSYEKL. V shed 4 bases and J 0 bases; nucleotides not matched to a gene: 3.

This CDR3 reads CASSGGIYEQYF. The CDR3 nucleotides are TGTGCCAGTAGTGGCGGGATCTACGAGCAGTACTTC. The chain combines TRBV19 with TRBJ2-7; TRBD2 might be the D (6 bases). CDR1 is LNHDA and CDR2 is SQIVND in the germline V gene (reference sequence). This CDR3 comprises 12 residues. V was pared by 5 bases and J by 3 bases, with 8 bases between.

The chain is built from TRBV11-3 and TRBJ2-1; 8 bases match TRBD1. The CDR3 has 17 residues. V gave up 6 bases and J gave up 6 bases; unmatched junction bases: 16. Germline V CDR1 and CDR2: SGHNT, YENEEA. The CDR3 bases are TGTGCCAGCAGACCCGGACAGGGCGTCTCGGTCTCCAATGAGCAGTTCTTC. The encoded protein is CASRPGQGVSVSNEQFF.

The chain combines TRBV7-9 with TRBJ1-5; D gene ambiguous. Between the trimmed V and J ends, which lost 3 bases and 11 bases, there was a span of 17 bases. Germline lookup yields CDR1 SEHNR and CDR2 FQNEAQ (reference sequence). The CDR3 is 14 amino acids. The CDR3 protein is CASSLDGIRGAQHF. In nucleotides, the CDR3 is TGTGCCAGCAGCTTGGACGGGATTAGAGGAGCCCAGCATTTT.

This rearrangement joins TRBV2 to TRBJ2-7; 7 nucleotides agree with TRBD2. J lost 4 bases, V lost 7 bases, and 7 bases had no gene match. Germline V gene data show CDR1 as SNHLY and CDR2 as FYNNEI. The CDR3 extends over 13 amino acids. CDR3 nucleotides: TGTGCCAGCATCCTCGCGGGAGTTTACGAGCAGTACTTC. It specifies CASILAGVYEQYF.

V and J are TRBV25-1 and TRBJ2-5, with D possibly matching TRBD2 (5 bases). V was cut by 2 bases and J by 2 bases, with 12 bases left in between. Germline CDR1 and CDR2: MGHDK and SYGVNS. The CDR3 has 15 amino acids. This CDR3 reads CASSERRTSQETQYF. CDR3 DNA sequence: TGTGCCAGCAGTGAAAGGCGGACTTCACAAGAGACCCAGTACTTC.

The chain carries TRBV6-1 and TRBJ2-7; TRBD1 agrees at 8 bases. Germline trimming cut 0 bases from V and 6 bases from J; bases unmatched to any gene: 10. Germline V gene sequence: CDR1 MNHNS, CDR2 SASEGT. This CDR3 has 16 residues. The CDR3 reads CASSEADRATVPEQYF. In DNA, the CDR3 is TGTGCCAGCAGTGAAGCGGACAGGGCGACGGTTCCCGAGCAGTACTTC.

The chain couples TRBV6-6 to TRBJ1-4; 7 bases line up with TRBD1. CDR1 MNHNY and CDR2 SVGAGI come from the germline V gene (reference sequence). J was trimmed by 5 bases and V by 5 bases; bases with no gene match: 8. The CDR3 totals 15 residues. The DNA of the CDR3 is TGTGCCAGCAGTAACAGGGGACCGGTAAATGAAAAACTGTTTTTT. It is translated as CASSNRGPVNEKLFF.

The chain couples TRBV12-5 to TRBJ2-1, with 11 bases aligning to TRBD2. Looked up from germline, CDR1 is LGHNT and CDR2 is FRNRAP. The V segment lost 3 bases and the J segment 9 bases; nucleotides outside the gene matches: 1. The CDR3 runs 13 residues. DNA for the CDR3: TGTGCTAGTGGTTTACTAGCGGGAGTTGAGCAGTTCTTC. This gives the protein CASGLLAGVEQFF.

The rearrangement joins TRBV27 to TRBJ1-1; D not certain. CDR3 length equals 12 residues. Per germline, CDR1 MNHEY and CDR2 SMNVEV (reference sequence). Trimming left V 4 bases short and J 11 bases short, with 14 bases between. CDR3: CASSSGRLEAFF. The CDR3 coding sequence is TGTGCCAGCAGTTCGGGGAGGTTGGAGGCTTTCTTT.

The chain has TRBV7-2 and TRBJ1-2; possible D gene TRBD1, 6 bases. V lost 5 bases and J lost 5, with 18 bases in between. In germline, CDR1 is SGHTA, CDR2 FQGNSA. CDR3 length: 15 residues. The CDR3 coding sequence is TGTGCCAGCAGCGGTCGACAGGCCGACTTGTATGGCTACACCTTC. Residues: CASSGRQADLYGYTF.

V gene TRBV5-6 combines with J gene TRBJ2-5, with 15 bases aligning to TRBD2. The V segment lost 2 bases and the J segment 4 bases; nucleotides outside the gene matches: 9. This CDR3 region has 18 residues. The germline V gene has CDR1 SGHDT and CDR2 YYEEEE. Here the CDR3 reads CASSFGTSGRRRGETQYF. CDR3 DNA sequence: TGTGCCAGCAGCTTCGGGACTAGCGGGAGGAGGCGAGGAGAGACCCAGTACTTC.

The chain has TRBV6-1 and TRBJ1-2, with a tentative D call TRBD1 (6 bases). The CDR3 has 15 amino acids. The V gene's germline CDR1 is MNHNS and CDR2 SASEGT. V was clipped by 1 base and J by 4 bases, with 13 bases between them. CDR3 sequence: CASSEVDRRSYGYTF. The CDR3 DNA reads TGTGCCAGCAGTGAAGTCGACAGGCGGAGCTATGGCTACACCTTC.

This chain links TRBV6-5 with TRBJ1-1; D may be TRBD1 (6 bases). With 2 bases removed from V and 1 base from J, the gap between germline ends came to 14 bases. This CDR3 has 16 residues. CDR1 is MNHEY and CDR2 is SVGAGI in the germline V gene. The CDR3 nucleotides read TGTGCCAGCAGTTACCTACGGACAGATAAGAACACTGAAGCTTTCTTT. Translation gives CASSYLRTDKNTEAFF.

To note about this clone: The sample has other DNA sequences that encode this CDR3 too. The V gene is TRBV21-1, the J gene TRBJ1-1; TRBD1, the table's D call, lacks a check against the DNA. TRBV21-1 is reported as a pseudogene. There are 14 residues in the CDR3. CDR3 nucleotide sequence: TGTGCCAGCAGCAAAGAAGGGGAGAACACTGAAGCTTTCTTT. It translates to CASSKEGENTEAFF.